This T cell receptor beta chain was obtained from a study of response to subunit inactivated influenza vaccine. The study's findings and limits: The authors proposed limited new T cell recruitment per seasonal influenza vaccination.

This clonotype was detected only a few times. Its antigen is as yet unknown. Between the trimmed V and J ends, which lost 4 bases and 5 bases, there was a span of 18 bases. The CDR3 is 16 amino acids. Germline V gene data show CDR1 as SGHRS and CDR2 as YFSETQ. Using its own MiXCR run on the RT-PCR reads, TCRdb lists one record per CDR3 protein. The data show around 570,000 distinct CDR3 sequences, about 11% seen once. A further study also used this sample, focusing on T cells expressing NK-cell markers. That work contributes: The authors made TCR beta cDNA libraries by 5'RACE template switching. This switching added a universal primer site and UMIs. Most of the eight sequenced donors were HCMV-seropositive; one was seronegative. What restricted sorting to alpha-beta TCR T cells in several experiments was an anti-gamma-delta TCR antibody. The CD3+CD56-NKG2C+ fraction was also led by these clonotypes in a handful of donors.

The specimen was PBMCs from blood, collected on the day of vaccination. The rearrangement links TRBV5-1 to TRBJ2-2; D may be TRBD2 (6 bases). The sequence derives from a man aged 50 to 59 who received an inactivated influenza vaccine. The CDR3 region is CASSRGHPGETGELFF. In DNA, the CDR3 is TGCGCCAGCAGCAGAGGACACCCGGGGGAAACCGGGGAGCTGTTTTTT.